Sequencing of this T cell receptor (beta chain) was carried out in a study of graft-versus-host responses after intestinal transplantation. Study outcomes and limitations: Detection of GvH clones occurred in recipient marrow, and some had their first appearance in ileum or blood.

Profiling relied on immunoSEQ multiplex PCR, and the TCRdb table lists in-frame clones only, not all of them. The repertoire consists of tens of thousands of clones, with 85% to 95% occurring once and the leading ten covering 1.5% to 2.5%. The CDR3 sequence is 14 residues long. Germline V gene sequence: CDR1 SGHTA, CDR2 FQGNSA. Trimming removed 0 bases from V and 9 bases from J; junction bases left unmatched: 4. Of note for this clone: Its antigen is not identified.

The sample consisted of unstimulated CD8+ T cells sorted from spleen or lymph node cells, taken before intestinal transplant. The chain carries TRBV7-2 and TRBJ1-5, with 8 bases aligning to TRBD1. The source is a human donor who received an intestinal transplant. The CDR3 spells CASSLADRDGPQHF. CDR3 nucleotides: TGTGCCAGCAGCTTAGCGGACAGGGACGGGCCCCAGCATTTT.